This T cell receptor beta chain was captured in a study of T cells expressing NK-cell markers. Study summary: Sorted CD3+CD56-NKG2C+, CD3+CD56+NKG2C+ and CD3+CD56+NKG2C- T cells supplied the TCR beta repertoires. There were seven HCMV-seropositive donors and one seronegative donor among the eight sequenced.

TCRdb re-called the 5' RACE reads and gives one entry per CDR3 protein, without DNA. In total, the table holds over 14,000 distinct CDR3 sequences. The V gene's germline CDR1 is MNHEY and CDR2 SVGAGI. This CDR3 is 17 amino acids long. General observations from the study: Several of the donors also had these clonotypes leading their CD3+CD56-NKG2C+ fraction.

A remark on this clonotype: The antigen is unknown.

This clonotype was sampled from a man aged 18-70 years in good health. V usage is TRBV6-5 and J usage is TRBJ2-2; TCRdb picks TRBD2, but there is no DNA to check that call. Sequenced: blood T cells: a sorted CD56 or NKG2C T cell subset, CD4+ or CD8+ T cells, or bulk PBMC T cells (not recorded which). This CDR3 is CASSYRSGGANTGELFF.